Presented here are 27 T cell receptor beta chains from one specimen sequenced in a study of chemoradiotherapy in HPV16-positive cancers. The method was immunoSEQ multiplex PCR; TCRdb's version includes in-frame clones alone and lacks a portion of them. The data contain over 10,000 clones, around 80% of them singletons. This sample was taken from a patient who underwent chemoradiotherapy. All receptors come from a human donor with HPV-associated anogenital cancer.

The chain recombines TRBV30 with TRBJ2-7; 10 bases are a match to TRBD1. The length of the CDR3 is 14 residues. Germline V lookup: CDR1 GTSNPN, CDR2 SVGIG (reference sequence). V trimming: 2 bases; J trimming: 5 bases; junction bases outside the gene matches: 6. This CDR3 reads CAWSSRTGGDEQYF. In DNA form, the CDR3 reads TGTGCCTGGAGTTCCCGGACAGGGGGGGACGAGCAGTACTTC. Full variable domain (remainder filled in from reference TRBV30 and TRBJ2-7): SQTIHQWPATLVQPVGSPLSLECTVEGTSNPNLYWYRQAAGRGLQLLFYSVGIGQISSEVPQNLSASRPQDRQFILSSKKLLLSDSGFYLCAWSSRTGGDEQYFGPGTRLTVT.

This clone was counted between two and nine times. This CDR3 is CASRSRTGAWEQYF. Written as DNA, the CDR3 is TGTGCCAGCAGGAGTCGAACAGGGGCCTGGGAGCAGTACTTC. V usage is TRBV2 and J usage is TRBJ2-7, with 7 positions matching TRBD1. Trimming took 6 bases from V and 7 from J; bases not matched to a gene: 12. Germline V gene sequence: CDR1 SNHLY, CDR2 FYNNEI. The CDR3 loop spans 14 amino acids.

V usage is TRBV6-1 and J usage is TRBJ1-5; no reliable D call. The CDR3 sequence is 15 residues long. Germline-derived CDR1 and CDR2 are MNHNS and SASEGT. The ends were cut back, 6 bases at V and 0 bases at J, with 12 bases in the middle. The CDR3 region is CASRVQLYSNQPQHF. The CDR3 coding sequence is TGTGCCAGCAGGGTGCAGTTATATAGCAATCAGCCCCAGCATTTT.

V and J are TRBV30 and TRBJ1-6; a weak D match, TRBD1 (5 bases). V gave up 0 bases and J gave up 8 bases, with 11 bases separating them. CDR3 length: 14 amino acids. The germline V gene encodes CDR1 GTSNPN and CDR2 SVGIG (reference sequence). The CDR3 DNA reads as TGTGCCTGGAGTGTTCGCAGGGACGATTCACCCCTCCACTTT. It codes for CAWSVRRDDSPLHF. Full variable domain (outside the CDR3, taken from reference TRBV30 and TRBJ1-6): SQTIHQWPATLVQPVGSPLSLECTVEGTSNPNLYWYRQAAGRGLQLLFYSVGIGQISSEVPQNLSASRPQDRQFILSSKKLLLSDSGFYLCAWSVRRDDSPLHFGNGTRLTVT.

The genes are TRBV4-3 and TRBJ1-1, with 7 bases that match TRBD1. The germline CDR1 and CDR2 sequences are LGHNA and YSLEER. The CDR3 loop spans 15 amino acids. The V gene end was trimmed by 2 bases and the J gene end by 3 bases; junction bases not matched to a gene: 6. The DNA of the CDR3 is TGCGCCAGCAGCCAAAACAGGGGAGGATACACTGAAGCTTTCTTT. Its protein product is CASSQNRGGYTEAFF.

The V call is TRBV20-1, the J call TRBJ2-1; D is unclear. The CDR3 extends over 11 amino acids. Germline assignment: CDR1 DFQATT and CDR2 SNEGSKA (reference sequence). V shed 6 bases and J shed 9 bases, with 12 bases lying between them. The CDR3 is CSATLVGEQFF. The CDR3 bases are TGCAGTGCGACTTTAGTGGGTGAGCAGTTCTTC.

V and J are TRBV5-1 and TRBJ1-1; no clear D gene. This CDR3 comprises 14 residues. Trimming took off 0 bases at V and 4 bases at J, with 10 bases between the two ends. Per the germline V gene, CDR1 is SGHRS and CDR2 is YFSETQ. Here the CDR3 DNA reads TGCGCCAGCAGCTTGGATTCCTGGGGCACTGAAGCTTTCTTT. Protein product: CASSLDSWGTEAFF.

The chain joins TRBV11-2 to TRBJ2-7, with 11 bases aligning to TRBD1. The CDR3 spans 15 residues. Unmatched junction bases numbered 5, after V lost 4 bases and J lost 3 bases. Germline V gene data show CDR1 as SGHAT and CDR2 as FQNNGV. DNA of the CDR3: TGTGCCAGCAGCTGGAGGGACAGGGGGGGCTACGAGCAGTACTTC. Protein: CASSWRDRGGYEQYF.

This clone was observed a few times. The chain joins TRBV4-1 to TRBJ2-5, with 10 bases identical to TRBD2. There are 18 residues in the CDR3. The V and J ends lost 1 base and 4 bases, in that order; junction bases with no gene match: 12. CDR1 MGHRA and CDR2 YSYEKL come from the germline V gene. The CDR3 sequence is CASSQGVLAGALGETQYF. In DNA form, the CDR3 reads TGCGCCAGCAGCCAAGGGGTCCTAGCGGGGGCCCTGGGAGAGACCCAGTACTTC.

With regard to this clone: The germline gene is not matched at one end of the junction; a read error may be the cause. The V and J genes are TRBV7-7 and TRBJ2-2; D remains ambiguous. The CDR3 extends over 15 amino acids. The germline gives CDR1 SSHAT, CDR2 FNYEAQ (reference sequence). Here the CDR3 DNA reads TGTGCTAGCAGCGTCGACGGAAGAAACACCGGGGAGCTGTTTTTT. Protein product: CASSVDGRNTGELFF.

V gene TRBV11-3 combines with J gene TRBJ2-1; D is ambiguous. V shed 2 bases and J shed 3 bases, with 11 bases lying between them. The CDR3 is 15 residues long. Germline values: CDR1 SGHNT, CDR2 YENEEA. The CDR3 protein is CASSLNSISYNEQFF. DNA for the CDR3: TGTGCCAGCAGCTTAAATAGCATAAGCTACAATGAGCAGTTCTTC.

This clone appeared once. V and J are TRBV19 and TRBJ2-2; no clear D gene. This CDR3 region has 12 residues. The V and J ends lost 5 bases and 7 bases respectively, with 8 bases between them. Germline V CDR1 and CDR2: LNHDA, SQIVND (reference sequence). This chain's CDR3 is CASSPLSGELFF. CDR3 bases: TGTGCCAGTAGTCCTCTGAGCGGGGAGCTGTTTTTT.

As DNA, the CDR3 is TGCAGCCGGCGCCCGACAGGACTTAGCAATCAGCCCCAGCATTTT. This translates into CSRRPTGLSNQPQHF. This chain uses TRBV29-1 with TRBJ1-5; D is possibly TRBD1 (6 bases). The CDR3 length is 15 residues. Trimming removed 8 bases from V and 0 bases from J, with 17 bases in between. Per the germline V gene, CDR1 is SQVTM and CDR2 is ANQGSEA.

The DNA for the CDR3 is TGTGCCAGCAGCCCGGGGGGCGACGAGCAGTACTTC. This gives the protein CASSPGGDEQYF. The chain links TRBV5-5 to TRBJ2-7, with a possible D match to TRBD2 (7 bases). CDR3 length: 12 amino acids. The V and J ends lost 4 bases and 5 bases respectively, with 10 bases between them. Germline lookup yields CDR1 SGHKS and CDR2 YYEKEE (reference sequence).

The sample holds one count of this clone. The J gene is TRBJ1-1, the V gene TRBV4-2; D is undetermined. The CDR3 is made up of 11 amino acids. Germline CDR1 reads LGHNA; CDR2 reads YNFKEQ. V lost 0 bases and J 8 bases, leaving 4 bases between the germline ends. CDR3 DNA sequence: TGTGCCAGCAGCCAAGAGGGAGAAGCTTTCTTT. This translates into CASSQEGEAFF.

The chain links TRBV6-1 to TRBJ1-2; D perhaps matches TRBD1 (5 bases). The CDR3 extends over 14 amino acids. Per germline, CDR1 MNHNS and CDR2 SASEGT. Trimming took 4 bases from V and 7 from J, leaving 16 bases between them. The CDR3 reads CASSASGTQAGYTF. CDR3 coding DNA: TGTGCCAGCAGTGCCTCCGGGACCCAGGCTGGCTACACCTTC.

This clone was observed a few times. The V gene is TRBV7-8, the J gene TRBJ1-5, with 9 bases matching TRBD1. CDR1 SGHVS and CDR2 FQNEAQ come from the germline V gene. The J segment lost 3 bases and the V segment lost 3 bases, leaving 12 bases of the junction unmatched. The CDR3 consists of 18 residues. CDR3 sequence reads: CASSFRTGEFPDNQPQHF. The CDR3 DNA follows: TGTGCCAGCAGCTTTAGGACAGGGGAATTTCCCGACAATCAGCCCCAGCATTTT.

The V call is TRBV9, the J call TRBJ2-3; D tentatively fits TRBD1 or TRBD2 (5 bases each). This CDR3 is built from 17 residues. Germline loops: CDR1 SGDLS, CDR2 YYNGEE. Trimming took 3 bases from V and 2 from J, leaving 19 bases between them. The DNA for the CDR3 is TGTGCCAGCAGCGGAAAAGAGTGGGACGAACCCACAGATACGCAGTATTTT. It specifies CASSGKEWDEPTDTQYF.

This clone was counted only a few times. The rearrangement links TRBV2 to TRBJ1-1; 7 nucleotides line up with TRBD1. The CDR3 contains 13 residues. CDR1 is SNHLY, CDR2 FYNNEI, per germline. The V gene end was trimmed by 11 bases and the J gene end by 0 bases; junction bases not matched to a gene: 6. The CDR3 nucleotides read TGTGCCTCCAGGGGGAATATGAACACTGAAGCTTTCTTT. Translation gives CASRGNMNTEAFF.

V usage is TRBV7-2 and J usage is TRBJ2-5, with D possibly being TRBD1 or TRBD2 (6 bases each). The CDR3 has 18 residues. Germline V gives CDR1 SGHTA, CDR2 FQGNSA. Deletions cut 5 bases from V and 2 bases from J, with 24 bases between. The CDR3 is CASSAPVRGPGVQETQYF. The CDR3 region has the DNA TGTGCCAGCAGCGCCCCTGTCCGGGGGCCTGGAGTTCAAGAGACCCAGTACTTC.

The chain uses TRBV5-1 and TRBJ2-7; D is possibly TRBD2 (6 bases). The CDR3 runs 15 residues. The V gene's germline CDR1 is SGHRS and CDR2 YFSETQ. V lost 4 bases and J 0 bases, leaving 14 bases between the germline ends. The DNA for the CDR3 is TGCGCCAGCAGCGGCGGGACTGCCAGCTCCTACGAGCAGTACTTC. Its protein product is CASSGGTASSYEQYF.

The chain joins TRBV30 to TRBJ1-2; D is undetermined. Between the trimmed V and J ends, which lost 1 base and 2 bases, there was a span of 11 bases. The V gene's germline CDR1 is GTSNPN and CDR2 SVGIG (reference sequence). CDR3 length: 14 amino acids. The CDR3 reads CAWSAWAGNYGYTF. CDR3 sequence (DNA): TGTGCCTGGAGTGCCTGGGCGGGAAACTATGGCTACACCTTC.

The chain recombines TRBV30 with TRBJ2-1; 12 bases map to TRBD2. Looked up from germline, CDR1 is GTSNPN and CDR2 is SVGIG (reference sequence). The trim removed 2 bases at V and 10 bases at J, leaving 6 bases unmatched. The CDR3 spans 14 residues. CDR3 in DNA: TGTGCCTGGAGTATCGGAGGGACTAGCGGGGAGCAGTTCTTC. It yields the protein CAWSIGGTSGEQFF.

The chain links TRBV5-1 to TRBJ1-4; D possibly corresponds to TRBD1 (5 bases). The germline CDR1 and CDR2 sequences are SGHRS and YFSETQ. The CDR3 spans 16 residues. Trimming removed 0 bases at V and 3 bases at J, with 12 bases between. The CDR3 spells CASSLGTGQANEKLFF. As DNA, the CDR3 is TGCGCCAGCAGCTTGGGGACGGGGCAGGCTAATGAAAAACTGTTTTTT.

The chain couples TRBV6-1 to TRBJ2-3; 10 bases map to TRBD2. The germline V gene encodes CDR1 MNHNS and CDR2 SASEGT. V lost 2 bases and J lost 4; bases outside the gene matches: 3. The CDR3 spans 15 residues. For the CDR3, the DNA is TGTGCCAGCAGTGAAAAGCGGGGGGGGGCAGATACGCAGTATTTT. Its translation is CASSEKRGGADTQYF.

CDR3 residues: CASSVEPFMNTEAFF. The CDR3 DNA reads TGCGCCAGCAGCGTAGAGCCTTTCATGAACACTGAAGCTTTCTTT. J is TRBJ1-1 and V is TRBV5-1; D unclear. Trimming left V 4 bases short and J 0 bases short, with 13 bases between. The CDR3 covers 15 residues. Germline CDR1 and CDR2: SGHRS and YFSETQ.

The rearrangement joins TRBV7-9 to TRBJ2-7; a weak D match, TRBD1 (6 bases). The germline gives CDR1 SEHNR, CDR2 FQNEAQ (reference sequence). CDR3 size: 14 residues. With 6 bases removed from V and 0 bases from J, the gap between germline ends came to 12 bases. CDR3 residues: CASRPQGPSYEQYF. The CDR3 bases are TGTGCCAGCAGACCACAGGGCCCCTCCTACGAGCAGTACTTC.